This T cell receptor beta chain derives from a study of shared clonotypes between healthy human individuals. Study overall: Per donor, three plates held CD4 naive cells, three held CD4 memory, two held CD8 naive and one held CD8 memory.

In the original analysis: Filtering differed, since immunoSEQ gave only junction sequences and no quality scores. Assay used: immunoSEQ multiplex PCR; TCRdb lists only in-frame clones, some missing. The V and J calls and clone size are taken from that table; D and trimming were inferred from the DNA. This table has roughly 1.5 million clones, 98% appearing once. Trimming removed 4 bases from V and 3 bases from J; junction bases left unmatched: 11. In germline, CDR1 is SGHRS, CDR2 YFSETQ. The CDR3 has 16 residues. This receptor was obtained from a man younger than 45 in good health. Material: naive CD4+ T cells sorted from blood. As for subset: CD45RA+ positively selected. The V gene is TRBV5-1, the J gene TRBJ2-7, with 9 positions matching TRBD2. CDR3 sequence: CASSGIGSGRSYEQYF. The DNA of the CDR3 is TGCGCCAGCAGCGGGATTGGGAGCGGGAGGAGCTACGAGCAGTACTTC. The variable domain in full, with the rest retrieved from reference TRBV5-1 and TRBJ2-7, is KAGVTQTPRYLIKTRGQQVTLSCSPISGHRSVSWYQQTPGQGLQFLFEYFSETQRNKGNFPGRFSGRQFSNSRSEMNVSTLELGDSALYLCASSGIGSGRSYEQYFGPGTRLTVT.